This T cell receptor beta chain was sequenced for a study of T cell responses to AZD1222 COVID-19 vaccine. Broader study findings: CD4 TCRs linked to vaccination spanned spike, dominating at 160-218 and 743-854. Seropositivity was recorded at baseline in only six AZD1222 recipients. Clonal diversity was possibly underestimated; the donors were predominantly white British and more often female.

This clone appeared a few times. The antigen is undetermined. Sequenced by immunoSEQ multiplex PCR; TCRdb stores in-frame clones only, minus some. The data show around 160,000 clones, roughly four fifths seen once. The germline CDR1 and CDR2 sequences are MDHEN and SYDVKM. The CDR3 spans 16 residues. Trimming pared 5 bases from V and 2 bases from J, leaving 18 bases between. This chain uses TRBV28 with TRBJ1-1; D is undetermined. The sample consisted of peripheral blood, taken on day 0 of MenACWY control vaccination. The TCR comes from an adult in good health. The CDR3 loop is CASSLGPLDYNTEAFF. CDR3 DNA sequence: TGTGCCAGCAGTCTAGGGCCACTAGATTACAACACTGAAGCTTTCTTT.